These 16 T cell receptor beta chains share one sample of origin, sequenced in a study of T cell responses to AZD1222 COVID-19 vaccine. This table comes from immunoSEQ multiplex PCR, and its TCRdb copy is limited to in-frame clones, with some not included. The table records 70,000 to 75,000 clones, about 78% of them present only once. The source was peripheral blood, collected 28 days after the second AZD1222 dose. All receptors come from an adult who received the AZD1222 COVID-19 vaccine.

The CDR3: CASTPRVASSYEQYF. The DNA for the CDR3 is TGTGCCAGCACTCCACGGGTGGCGAGCTCCTACGAGCAGTACTTC. The chain is built from TRBV6-5 and TRBJ2-7; no reliable D call. Trimming cost V 7 bases and J 0 bases, with 16 bases left between them. Germline CDR1 MNHEY, CDR2 SVGAGI. CDR3 size: 15 residues.

The rearrangement joins TRBV14 to TRBJ1-1; no reliable D call. Trimming shortened V by 3 bases and J by 0 bases, and 11 bases separated the two germline ends. This CDR3 region has 15 residues. From germline, CDR1 is SGHDN and CDR2 FVKESK. The CDR3 sequence is CASSQEILMNTEAFF. CDR3 in DNA: TGTGCCAGCAGCCAGGAAATCCTCATGAACACTGAAGCTTTCTTT.

This chain connects TRBV14 to TRBJ1-2, with D possibly being TRBD1 (5 bases). This CDR3 contains 17 residues. Trimming left V 1 base short and J 3 bases short, with 18 bases between. Germline CDR1 reads SGHDN; CDR2 reads FVKESK. The CDR3 DNA is TGTGCCAGCAGCCAAGGTGGTCCAGGTTTAGGGGACTATGGCTACACCTTC. Residues: CASSQGGPGLGDYGYTF.

The chain has TRBV20-1 and TRBJ2-7, with D possibly being TRBD2 (5 bases). Germline V gene sequence: CDR1 DFQATT, CDR2 SNEGSKA (reference sequence). V lost 1 base and J lost 4, with 5 bases in between. This CDR3 has 11 residues. The CDR3 protein is CSARAGYEQYF. CDR3 in DNA: TGCAGTGCTAGAGCGGGGTACGAGCAGTACTTC.

This chain joins TRBV7-3 and TRBJ2-5; D is uncertain. The CDR3 sequence is 16 residues long. Germline CDR1 reads SGHTA; CDR2 reads FQGTGA. Trimming shortened V by 0 bases and J by 1 base, and 12 bases separated the two germline ends. CDR3: CASSLTGEPRQETQYF. DNA of the CDR3: TGTGCCAGCAGCTTAACTGGGGAACCGCGCCAAGAGACCCAGTACTTC.

This sequence joins TRBV30 and TRBJ1-5, with TRBD1 matching 8 bases. CDR1 GTSNPN and CDR2 SVGIG come from the germline V gene (reference sequence). V lost 0 bases and J lost 6; bases outside the gene matches: 13. The CDR3 is 17 residues long. The CDR3 bases are TGTGCCTGGAGTGTACCGAGAGGACAGGGAGGAAGTCAGCCCCAGCATTTT. Translated, it gives CAWSVPRGQGGSQPQHF.

The chain carries TRBV28 and TRBJ2-2; D gene ambiguous. CDR3 size: 12 residues. CDR1 MDHEN and CDR2 SYDVKM come from the germline V gene. Trimming stripped 10 bases from V and 7 bases from J, with 13 bases between. The CDR3 region has the DNA TGTGCCACCGCGGCTCCCCTCGGGGAGCTGTTTTTT. This sequence encodes CATAAPLGELFF.

This chain connects TRBV30 to TRBJ1-6, with D unclear. The CDR3 spans 15 residues. Trimming took off 0 bases at V and 9 bases at J, with 15 bases between the two ends. Germline-derived CDR1 and CDR2 are GTSNPN and SVGIG (reference sequence). As DNA, the CDR3 is TGTGCCTGGAGTGTACCGCAGGTGAGGCGTTCACCCCTCCACTTT. Its protein is CAWSVPQVRRSPLHF. The full variable domain, rest sourced from reference TRBV30 and TRBJ1-6, is SQTIHQWPATLVQPVGSPLSLECTVEGTSNPNLYWYRQAAGRGLQLLFYSVGIGQISSEVPQNLSASRPQDRQFILSSKKLLLSDSGFYLCAWSVPQVRRSPLHFGNGTRLTVT.

V usage is TRBV7-3 and J usage is TRBJ1-6; weak D call: TRBD1 (5 bases). The germline V and J ends were trimmed by 0 bases and 6 bases, with 9 bases remaining between them. CDR1 is SGHTA and CDR2 is FQGTGA in the germline V gene. The CDR3 covers 15 residues. DNA of the CDR3: TGTGCCAGCAGCTTAACGCAGGGCGGTAATTCACCCCTCCACTTT. This gives the protein CASSLTQGGNSPLHF.

The chain employs TRBV27 and TRBJ1-5; no reliable D call. This CDR3 is 14 amino acids long. V was shortened by 4 bases and J by 4 bases, with 11 bases between the two germline ends. Germline CDR1 reads MNHEY; CDR2 reads SMNVEV (reference sequence). CDR3 nucleotide sequence: TGTGCCAGCAGTTCCACCGGGAAAAATCAGCCCCAGCATTTT. Its translation is CASSSTGKNQPQHF.

The chain recombines TRBV4-3 with TRBJ1-2, with a possible D match to TRBD1 (6 bases). Trimming removed 0 bases at V and 4 bases at J, with 18 bases between. The germline V gene encodes CDR1 LGHNA and CDR2 YSLEER. The CDR3 has 17 amino acids. The DNA for the CDR3 is TGCGCCAGCAGCCAAGATAAACAGTGGGGGCCAAGCTATGGCTACACCTTC. This gives the protein CASSQDKQWGPSYGYTF.

V gene TRBV9 combines with J gene TRBJ2-5, with 11 bases lining up with TRBD1. Germline loops: CDR1 SGDLS, CDR2 YYNGEE. J was trimmed by 4 bases and V by 3 bases; bases with no gene match: 11. This CDR3 region has 17 residues. The CDR3 region has the DNA TGTGCCAGCAGCGCAACCCCCGGACAGGGGGCTCGAGAGACCCAGTACTTC. Protein sequence: CASSATPGQGARETQYF.

This sequence joins TRBV20-1 and TRBJ1-4, with D tentatively TRBD1 (5 bases). Germline values: CDR1 DFQATT, CDR2 SNEGSKA (reference sequence). The CDR3 contains 15 residues. V was shortened by 3 bases and J by 3 bases, with 14 bases between the two germline ends. CDR3 sequence reads: CSASRDAGPNEKLFF. The CDR3 DNA sequence: TGCAGTGCTAGTAGGGACGCGGGACCTAATGAAAAACTGTTTTTT.

The V call is TRBV6-4, the J call TRBJ2-3; D ambiguous. CDR1 MRHNA and CDR2 SNTAGT come from the germline V gene. The CDR3 runs 14 residues. Trimming took off 0 bases at V and 6 bases at J, with 10 bases between the two ends. The CDR3 protein is CASSDSGMGDTQYF. Here the CDR3 DNA reads TGTGCCAGCAGTGACTCTGGTATGGGGGATACGCAGTATTTT.

In regard to this clone: Distinct nucleotide sequences in the sample also encode this CDR3. V gene TRBV12-3 or TRBV12-4 combines with J gene TRBJ2-2; no definite D call. V gave up 3 bases and J gave up 6 bases, with 8 bases separating them. CDR3 length: 13 amino acids. The CDR3 coding sequence is TGTGCCAGCAGTTTTGGTGGTCCCGGGGAGCTGTTTTTT. It translates to CASSFGGPGELFF.

V usage is TRBV10-3 and J usage is TRBJ2-7; 7 bases fit TRBD2. With V trimmed by 7 bases and J by 5 bases, 14 bases remained unmatched. CDR3 length: 15 amino acids. The V gene's germline CDR1 is ENHRY and CDR2 SYGVKD. The CDR3 nucleotides read TGTGCCATCAACCCCCATGGGGAGGGTGTGGACGAGCAGTACTTC. Translating it yields CAINPHGEGVDEQYF.